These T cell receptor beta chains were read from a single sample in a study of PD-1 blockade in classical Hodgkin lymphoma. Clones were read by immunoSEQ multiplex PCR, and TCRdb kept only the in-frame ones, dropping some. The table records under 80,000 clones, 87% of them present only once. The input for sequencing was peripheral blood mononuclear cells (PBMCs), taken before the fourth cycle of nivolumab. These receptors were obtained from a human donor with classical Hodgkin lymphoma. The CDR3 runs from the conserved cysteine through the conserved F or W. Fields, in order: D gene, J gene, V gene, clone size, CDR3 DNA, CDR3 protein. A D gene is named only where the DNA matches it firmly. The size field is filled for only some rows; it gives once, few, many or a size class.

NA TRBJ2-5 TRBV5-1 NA TGCGCCAGCAGCTTTGTGGGGCGGGAGACCCAGTACTTC CASSFVGRETQYF
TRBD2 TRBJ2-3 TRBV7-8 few TGTGCCAGCAGGCCGGGGCGGGAGTTCACAGATACGCAGTATTTT CASRPGREFTDTQYF
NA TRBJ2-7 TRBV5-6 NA TGTGCCAGCAGCTTGGTGCGGGTGGAGGCCTACGAGCAGTACTTC CASSLVRVEAYEQYF
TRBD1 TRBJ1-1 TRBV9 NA TGTGCCAGCAGCGATCCCGGGACAGGGATCACTGAAGCTTTCTTT CASSDPGTGITEAFF
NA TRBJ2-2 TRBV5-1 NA TGCGCCAGCAGCGAGGGGGTTTTAGGTACCGGGGAGCTGTTTTTT CASSEGVLGTGELFF
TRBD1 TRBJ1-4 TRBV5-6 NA TGTGCCAGCAGCGTGGACAGGGTAGGGGAAAAACTGTTTTTT CASSVDRVGEKLFF
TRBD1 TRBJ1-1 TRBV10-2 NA TGCGCCAGCAGTGACCGGACAGGTCTGAACACTGAAGCTTTCTTT CASSDRTGLNTEAFF
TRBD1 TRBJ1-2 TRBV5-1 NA TGCGCCAGTAAGAAAGAACCGGGACAGGGGTTTGGGGAGAACTATGGCTACACCTTC CASKKEPGQGFGENYGYTF
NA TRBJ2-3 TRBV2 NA TGTGCCAGCAGGTCTCGCGGGGGCGCAGATACGCAGTATTTT CASRSRGGADTQYF
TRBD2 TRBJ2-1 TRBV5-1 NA TGCGCCAGCAGCCTCAGCGGGGACTCCTCCAATGAGCAGTTCTTC CASSLSGDSSNEQFF
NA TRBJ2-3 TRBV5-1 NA TGCGCCAGCAGCTTGGACCCCAGGCCGGGGGCAGATACGCAGTATTTT CASSLDPRPGADTQYF